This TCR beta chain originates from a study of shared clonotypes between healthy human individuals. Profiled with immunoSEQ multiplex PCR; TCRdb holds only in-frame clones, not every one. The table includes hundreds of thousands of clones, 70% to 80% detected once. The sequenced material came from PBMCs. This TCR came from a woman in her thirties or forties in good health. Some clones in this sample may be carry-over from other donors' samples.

The CDR3 reads CASREPNPAGGNGYTF. The CDR3 region has the DNA TGTGCCAGCAGGGAGCCGAACCCCGCAGGGGGCAACGGCTACACCTTC. V is TRBV2 and J is TRBJ1-2, with 8 bases that match TRBD1. CDR3 size: 16 residues. The ends lost 6 bases at V and 8 bases at J; junction bases unmatched: 17. Germline CDR1 SNHLY, CDR2 FYNNEI.